Reported below is one T cell receptor (beta chain). This sample was taken from a study of blood T cell repertoires in COVID-19. Study information: There were acute and convalescent COVID-19 samples, and they came from the United States, Italy and Spain.

Some clones are missing from TCRdb's copy, which holds only in-frame ones; the method was immunoSEQ multiplex PCR. The sample carries 250,000 or so clones, 91% recorded once. Trimming shortened V by 0 bases and J by 9 bases, and 13 bases separated the two germline ends. This CDR3 contains 14 residues. CDR1 and CDR2 (germline): SGHRS, YFSETQ. Participants came from about two dozen US areas, aged roughly 18 to 100 years. No more than 2 weeks before study entry, exposed participants had met a case of COVID-19. The sample was PBMCs or T cells enriched from blood (not recorded which). The receptor was derived from a man aged 40-49 years who had been exposed to COVID-19. The rearrangement uses TRBV5-1 and TRBJ2-1, with D unresolved. CDR3: CASSLERGLGEQFF. The DNA of the CDR3 is TGCGCCAGCAGCTTGGAACGCGGTTTGGGTGAGCAGTTCTTC.